A selection of T cell receptor beta chains follows, all from one sample in a study of CD8 T cells in ankylosing spondylitis. From the 5' RACE reads, TCRdb called clonotypes with MiXCR, one entry per CDR3 protein. There are more than 650,000 distinct CDR3 sequences in the sample; 10% to 15% occur only once, and just over 0.5% lies in the top ten. Source material: blood, either unsorted or a sorted T cell fraction (not recorded which). These receptor sequences come from a male donor with ankylosing spondylitis. Both conserved end residues are part of each CDR3. D genes are given only for firm matches. Size is omitted from some rows. Given values are once, few, many or a class for expanded clones.

clone_size,j_call,v_call,d_call,cdr3_aa,cdr3_nt
-,TRBJ2-3,TRBV12-3/TRBV12-4,-,CASQNDGDFRTDTQYF,TGTGCCAGCCAAAATGACGGGGACTTCCGGACAGATACGCAGTATTTT
-,TRBJ2-7,TRBV6-2/TRBV6-3,TRBD1,CASRGSGGTYEQYF,TGTGCCTCACGCGGTTCAGGGGGCACCTACGAGCAGTACTTC
-,TRBJ2-6,TRBV20-1,-,CSADKPGANVLTF,TGCAGTGCTGACAAACCTGGGGCCAACGTCCTGACTTTC
few,TRBJ2-5,TRBV20-1,-,CSAYSQETQYF,TGCAGTGCTTACAGCCAAGAGACCCAGTACTTC
many,TRBJ2-5,TRBV20-1,TRBD1,CSARSRQGDETQYF,TGCAGTGCTAGATCTCGACAGGGAGATGAGACCCAGTACTTC
few,TRBJ1-4,TRBV18,TRBD1,CASSTDRGGEKLFF,TGTGCCAGCTCAACAGACAGGGGAGGCGAAAAACTGTTTTTT
many,TRBJ2-1,TRBV4-3,TRBD2,CASSQFTSGGTYNEQFF,TGCGCCAGCAGCCAATTTACTAGCGGGGGAACCTACAATGAGCAGTTCTTC
-,TRBJ2-2,TRBV11-1,-,CASSPFTELTRELFF,TGTGCCAGCAGCCCCTTCACAGAGCTGACCAGGGAGCTGTTTTTT
-,TRBJ2-2,TRBV20-1,-,CSAIGRLNTGELFF,TGCAGTGCTATAGGCAGATTAAACACCGGGGAGCTGTTTTTT
few,TRBJ2-2,TRBV5-5,-,CASSLARVWPGGELFF,TGTGCCAGCAGCTTGGCCAGGGTATGGCCGGGCGGGGAGCTGTTTTTT
few,TRBJ2-3,TRBV20-1,-,CSARDNLGRGAGDTQYF,TGCAGTGCTAGAGATAACCTCGGAAGGGGGGCAGGAGATACGCAGTATTTT
few,TRBJ2-3,TRBV20-1,-,CSAILRGNTDTQYF,TGCAGTGCTATACTTCGGGGGAACACAGATACGCAGTATTTT
few,TRBJ2-5,TRBV24-1,TRBD1,CATSIPGQGEGETQYF,TGTGCCACCAGCATTCCGGGACAGGGGGAAGGAGAGACCCAGTACTTC
many,TRBJ2-1,TRBV7-8,TRBD1,CASSLSRGPYNEQFF,TGTGCCAGCAGCTTAAGCAGGGGGCCCTACAATGAGCAGTTCTTC
many,TRBJ1-4,TRBV7-7,-,CASSSGQANEKLFF,TGTGCTAGCAGCTCAGGACAAGCTAATGAAAAACTGTTTTTT
many,TRBJ1-2,TRBV20-1,-,CSARYGAGGYTF,TGCAGTGCTAGATACGGGGCCGGTGGCTACACCTTC
few,TRBJ2-1,TRBV7-9,-,CASSLSYGGYEQFF,TGTGCCAGCAGCTTAAGCTATGGAGGGTATGAGCAGTTCTTC
-,TRBJ2-3,TRBV11-1,TRBD1,CASSSRRRDRGNTDTQYF,TGTGCCAGCAGCTCACGTCGAAGGGACAGGGGAAACACAGATACGCAGTATTTT
-,TRBJ2-1,TRBV19,TRBD2,CASSLAGAREQFF,TGTGCCAGTTCTCTAGCGGGGGCTCGTGAGCAGTTCTTC
many,TRBJ1-1,TRBV20-1,-,CSARRTEAFF,TGCAGTGCTAGAAGGACTGAAGCTTTCTTT
many,TRBJ1-1,TRBV29-1,-,CSSGGRDTEAFF,TGCAGCTCCGGGGGGCGGGACACTGAAGCTTTCTTT
once,TRBJ2-3,TRBV11-2,-,CASSPISGTQYF,TGTGCCAGCAGCCCTATCAGCGGTACGCAGTATTTT
-,TRBJ2-2,TRBV5-1,-,CASSSGRNPGELFF,TGCGCCAGCAGCTCGGGACGGAATCCCGGGGAGCTGTTTTTT
-,TRBJ2-1,TRBV7-7,TRBD2,CASSLAGGNYNEQFF,TGTGCTAGCAGCTTAGCGGGGGGAAACTACAATGAGCAGTTCTTC
many,TRBJ2-1,TRBV24-1,TRBD2,CATSDPGGGNEQFF,TGTGCCACCAGTGATCCTGGGGGGGGCAATGAGCAGTTCTTC
few,TRBJ1-2,TRBV7-2,TRBD1,CASRRGGTGAYGYTF,TGTGCCAGCAGGCGGGGGGGGACAGGGGCCTATGGCTACACCTTC
few,TRBJ1-1,TRBV15,-,CATSPRTLPNTEAFF,TGTGCCACCAGCCCCCGGACGCTTCCGAACACTGAAGCTTTCTTT
few,TRBJ2-7,TRBV20-1,TRBD1,CSARTGISAYEQYF,TGCAGTGCTAGGACAGGGATATCTGCCTACGAGCAGTACTTC
many,TRBJ1-3,TRBV7-2,-,CASSLGPEGYTIYF,TGTGCCAGCAGCTTAGGGCCCGAGGGCTACACCATATATTTT
-,TRBJ2-1,TRBV20-1,TRBD2,CSAGRSGSLTEQFF,TGCAGTGCTGGACGTAGCGGGAGTTTAACTGAGCAGTTCTTC
-,TRBJ2-5,TRBV9,TRBD1,CASSISGQGTGETQYF,TGTGCCAGCAGCATTTCGGGACAGGGGACAGGAGAGACCCAGTACTTC
few,TRBJ2-7,TRBV29-1,-,CSVVETGPPSEQYF,TGCAGCGTTGTTGAGACAGGCCCTCCCTCCGAGCAGTACTTC
-,TRBJ1-5,TRBV20-1,TRBD1,CSASKQGASQPQHF,TGCAGTGCTAGTAAGCAGGGGGCAAGTCAGCCCCAGCATTTT